The 30 T cell receptor beta chains below all came from one sample that was sequenced in a study of blood T cell repertoires in COVID-19. Assay used: immunoSEQ multiplex PCR; TCRdb lists only in-frame clones, some missing. Of 40,000 or so clones in the sample, 90% are singletons; the top ten hold around 3%. Sequencing used peripheral blood. These receptors all come from a middle-aged man with active COVID-19.

Only one count was recorded for this clone. This rearrangement joins TRBV9 to TRBJ2-1; 14 bases are shared with TRBD2. V trimming: 4 bases; J trimming: 9 bases; junction bases outside the gene matches: 9. Germline values: CDR1 SGDLS, CDR2 YYNGEE. The CDR3 runs to 16 residues. CDR3 DNA sequence: TGTGCCAGCAGCTTCGGACTAGCGGGGGGCCGGGGTGAGCAGTTCTTC. This codes for CASSFGLAGGRGEQFF.

The chain carries TRBV6-2 or TRBV6-3 and TRBJ2-3; the match to TRBD2 covers 7 bases. Germline V gives CDR1 MNHEY, CDR2 SVGEGT. The length of the CDR3 is 16 residues. V was pared by 5 bases and J by 2 bases, with 10 bases of the junction left unmatched. CDR3 loop: CASSQPLAANTDTQYF. CDR3 coding DNA: TGTGCCAGCAGTCAACCTCTAGCGGCGAACACAGATACGCAGTATTTT.

V and J are TRBV29-1 and TRBJ1-5; TRBD1 agrees at 8 bases. CDR1 is SQVTM, CDR2 ANQGSEA, per germline. CDR3 size: 12 residues. Trimming took 7 bases from V and 3 from J; bases not matched to a gene: 2. The CDR3 DNA sequence: TGCAGCGCAGGGGGCCACAATCAGCCCCAGCATTTT. It codes for CSAGGHNQPQHF.

In this sample, this clone turned up a few times. This sequence joins TRBV27 and TRBJ1-5; 8 nucleotides agree with TRBD1. From germline, CDR1 is MNHEY and CDR2 SMNVEV (reference sequence). The length of the CDR3 is 15 residues. V was pared by 7 bases and J by 5 bases, with 10 bases of the junction left unmatched. The CDR3 sequence: CASIFVLQGDQPQHF. CDR3 coding DNA: TGTGCCAGCATTTTCGTACTACAGGGGGATCAGCCCCAGCATTTT.

V is TRBV18 and J is TRBJ2-7; possibly TRBD2 for D (6 bases). CDR1 is KGHSH, CDR2 LQKENI, per germline. This CDR3 spans 14 amino acids. V was shortened by 3 bases and J by 7 bases, with 16 bases between the two germline ends. The CDR3 sequence: CASSPAGPTSEQYF. In DNA, the CDR3 is TGTGCCAGCTCACCGGCGGGACCCACTTCGGAGCAGTACTTC.

The chain uses TRBV10-3 and TRBJ2-3, with 13 positions matching TRBD2. Looked up from germline, CDR1 is ENHRY and CDR2 is SYGVKD. This CDR3 has 15 amino acids. V was clipped by 6 bases and J by 9 bases; unmatched bases: 9. The CDR3 coding sequence is TGTGCCATCAGCAATACTAGCGGGGGGGCTCACACGCAGTATTTT. Protein product: CAISNTSGGAHTQYF.

The chain recombines TRBV28 with TRBJ1-2; possibly TRBD1 for D (6 bases). Per germline, CDR1 MDHEN and CDR2 SYDVKM. The CDR3 has 14 residues. The ends were cut back, 7 bases at V and 5 bases at J, with 17 bases in the middle. The CDR3 sequence: CASKSGGASYGYTF. CDR3 DNA sequence: TGTGCCAGCAAAAGTGGGGGCGCGTCTTATGGCTACACCTTC.

This clone was picked up one time. This chain connects TRBV20-1 to TRBJ1-5, with TRBD1 matching over 8 bases. The germline V gene has CDR1 DFQATT and CDR2 SNEGSKA (reference sequence). The V segment lost 3 bases and the J segment 5 bases; nucleotides outside the gene matches: 15. The CDR3 sequence is 17 residues long. The CDR3 DNA is TGCAGTGCTAGTACGCTCGTAGGGACAGGAAGCCATCAGCCCCAGCATTTT. This encodes CSASTLVGTGSHQPQHF.

This sequence joins TRBV19 and TRBJ2-3; 12 bases fit TRBD2. The germline V gene has CDR1 LNHDA and CDR2 SQIVND (reference sequence). With V trimmed by 0 bases and J by 2 bases, 9 bases remained unmatched. This CDR3 has 19 amino acids. The CDR3 loop reads CASSIDRLAGGPDTDTQYF. CDR3 in DNA: TGTGCCAGTAGTATAGATCGGCTAGCGGGGGGGCCCGACACAGATACGCAGTATTTT.

This rearrangement joins TRBV14 to TRBJ1-1; no clear D gene. CDR1 is SGHDN, CDR2 FVKESK, per germline. V was pared by 0 bases and J by 9 bases, with 14 bases between. CDR3 length equals 14 residues. The CDR3 is CASSQDITAGKAFF. The CDR3 nucleotides are TGTGCCAGCAGCCAAGATATTACGGCGGGAAAAGCTTTCTTT.

The chain joins TRBV5-1 to TRBJ2-7; 7 nucleotides align to TRBD2. The CDR3 is made up of 17 amino acids. V was clipped by 0 bases and J by 7 bases; unmatched bases: 16. Germline assignment: CDR1 SGHRS and CDR2 YFSETQ. The CDR3 region has the DNA TGCGCCAGCAGCTTGGAGGCGGGGAGGGGATCCCTACGAGAGCAGTACTTC. Translating gives CASSLEAGRGSLREQYF.

V is TRBV5-5 and J is TRBJ1-4; D possibly corresponds to TRBD1 (5 bases). The germline V gene has CDR1 SGHKS and CDR2 YYEKEE (reference sequence). The CDR3 is made up of 18 amino acids. With 2 bases removed from V and 0 bases from J, the gap between germline ends came to 17 bases. CDR3 sequence reads: CASSFRQGYFATNEKLFF. CDR3 DNA: TGTGCCAGCAGCTTTCGTCAGGGATATTTTGCAACTAATGAAAAACTGTTTTTT.

This clone was found once. The chain links TRBV7-2 to TRBJ2-5, with TRBD2 identical over 10 bases. This CDR3 is 16 amino acids long. Germline lookup yields CDR1 SGHTA and CDR2 FQGNSA. With V trimmed by 2 bases and J by 10 bases, 13 bases remained unmatched. The CDR3 protein is CASSLSSGGQRGGQYF. The CDR3, as DNA: TGTGCCAGCAGCTTATCTAGCGGGGGTCAAAGGGGAGGCCAGTACTTC.

The chain employs TRBV2 and TRBJ2-7, with D perhaps TRBD2 (6 bases). Trimming took off 6 bases at V and 5 bases at J, with 14 bases between the two ends. The germline gives CDR1 SNHLY, CDR2 FYNNEI. This CDR3 has 13 amino acids. DNA for the CDR3: TGTGCCAGCAGCGGAGGGGCCCAAGACGAGCAGTACTTC. Its protein is CASSGGAQDEQYF.

The table lists this clone with a few counts. The CDR3 DNA reads TGTGCCAGCAGTCACGGAGGGGAAGCTTTCTTT. It encodes CASSHGGEAFF. V usage is TRBV6-2 or TRBV6-3 and J usage is TRBJ1-1; D unclear. Trimming removed 5 bases at V and 8 bases at J, with 9 bases between. Germline CDR1 and CDR2: MNHEY and SVGEGT. The CDR3 totals 11 residues.

The CDR3 loop is CASSLGSSGSQETQYF. The DNA of the CDR3 is TGCGCCAGCAGCTTGGGGTCTAGCGGGAGCCAAGAGACCCAGTACTTC. This chain connects TRBV5-1 to TRBJ2-5; 10 bases line up with TRBD2. CDR1 is SGHRS, CDR2 YFSETQ, per germline. The ends lost 0 bases at V and 1 base at J; junction bases unmatched: 3. This CDR3 contains 16 residues.

This CDR3 is CASSLRSPDYGYTF. CDR3 DNA: TGCGCCAGCAGCTTGAGGAGCCCGGACTATGGCTACACCTTC. The V and J genes are TRBV5-1 and TRBJ1-2; D not certain. CDR3 length equals 14 residues. The V gene's germline CDR1 is SGHRS and CDR2 YFSETQ. V lost 1 base to trimming and J lost 3 bases, with 10 bases between them.

The rearrangement links TRBV5-1 to TRBJ2-5, with D hard to call. The CDR3 has 16 amino acids. V was clipped by 2 bases and J by 5 bases, with 19 bases between them. The germline V gene has CDR1 SGHRS and CDR2 YFSETQ. This CDR3 reads CASSFVSVIGSETQYF. CDR3 DNA: TGCGCCAGCAGCTTCGTGTCGGTAATTGGTTCGGAGACCCAGTACTTC.

The V gene is TRBV11-2, the J gene TRBJ2-7; 7 bases align to TRBD1. Germline CDR1 and CDR2: SGHAT and FQNNGV. J gave up 7 bases and V 4 bases, and 13 bases lay outside the gene matches. This CDR3 region has 15 residues. The CDR3 coding sequence is TGTGCCAGCAGCTGGGGGACAGACCCACGAGGGGAGCAGTACTTC. Translated, it gives CASSWGTDPRGEQYF.

The chain uses TRBV6-5 and TRBJ2-7, with D perhaps matching TRBD1 (6 bases). CDR1 MNHEY and CDR2 SVGAGI come from the germline V gene. Deletions cut 2 bases from V and 0 bases from J, with 11 bases between. CDR3 size: 15 residues. CDR3 in amino acids: CASSYSQDSSYEQYF. The CDR3, as DNA: TGTGCCAGCAGTTACAGCCAGGACAGCTCCTACGAGCAGTACTTC.

The rearrangement joins TRBV4-2 to TRBJ2-4; 9 nucleotides agree with TRBD2. With V trimmed by 1 base and J by 9 bases, 1 base remained unmatched. CDR3 length: 13 amino acids. Germline assignment: CDR1 LGHNA and CDR2 YNFKEQ. CDR3 DNA: TGTGCCAGCAGCCAAGCGACTAGCGGCATTCAGTACTTC. It is translated as CASSQATSGIQYF.

V gene TRBV10-3 combines with J gene TRBJ2-3, with 13 positions matching TRBD2. CDR1 is ENHRY, CDR2 SYGVKD, per germline. The CDR3 totals 17 residues. Trimming removed 2 bases from V and 2 bases from J; junction bases left unmatched: 4. The CDR3 DNA is TGTGCCATCAGTGAGCCGGGACTAGCGGGGCCCACAGATACGCAGTATTTT. Amino acids: CAISEPGLAGPTDTQYF.

The V call is TRBV6-4, the J call TRBJ2-7, with D possibly matching TRBD1 (6 bases). Between the trimmed V and J ends, which lost 6 bases and 0 bases, there was a span of 12 bases. Germline V lookup: CDR1 MRHNA, CDR2 SNTAGT. CDR3 size: 14 residues. The CDR3 nucleotides are TGTGCCAGCAGACTACAGGGAATCTCCTACGAGCAGTACTTC. Translating gives CASRLQGISYEQYF.

This clone was picked up a small number of times. J is TRBJ1-6 and V is TRBV30; 8 nucleotides match TRBD1. J was trimmed by 5 bases and V by 0 bases; bases with no gene match: 0. This CDR3 comprises 14 residues. The germline V gene encodes CDR1 GTSNPN and CDR2 SVGIG (reference sequence). The CDR3 DNA follows: TGTGCCTGGAGTGTACAGGGGGATAATTCACCCCTCCACTTT. This translates into CAWSVQGDNSPLHF.

The chain has TRBV4-1 and TRBJ2-6, with 7 bases identical to TRBD1. J was trimmed by 1 base and V by 2 bases; bases with no gene match: 5. The germline V gene encodes CDR1 MGHRA and CDR2 YSYEKL. The length of the CDR3 is 17 residues. The CDR3 is CASSQSHRGSGANVLTF. Here the CDR3 DNA reads TGCGCCAGCAGCCAATCTCACAGGGGATCTGGGGCCAACGTCCTGACTTTC.

The V and J genes are TRBV19 and TRBJ2-2, with 8 bases identical to TRBD1. The CDR3 sequence is 14 residues long. The V and J ends lost 7 bases and 7 bases, in that order; junction bases with no gene match: 8. Germline lookup yields CDR1 LNHDA and CDR2 SQIVND (reference sequence). The CDR3 DNA follows: TGTGCCAGTACCAGGACAGGGTTCGGCGGGGAGCTGTTTTTT. Protein sequence: CASTRTGFGGELFF.

The rearrangement uses TRBV5-1 and TRBJ1-3; 8 bases agree with TRBD1. The germline gives CDR1 SGHRS, CDR2 YFSETQ. After removal of 3 bases from V and 2 bases from J, the junction contained 7 bases not matched to a gene. CDR3 length equals 16 residues. The CDR3 protein is CASSSGETGAGNTIYF. The DNA of the CDR3 is TGCGCCAGCAGCTCGGGAGAGACAGGGGCTGGAAACACCATATATTTT.

This rearrangement joins TRBV7-9 to TRBJ2-3, with 13 nucleotides matching TRBD2. The trim removed 5 bases at V and 1 base at J, leaving 3 bases unmatched. The CDR3 is made up of 16 amino acids. The V gene's germline CDR1 is SEHNR and CDR2 FQNEAQ (reference sequence). In DNA form, the CDR3 reads TGTGCCAGCAGCCCCGGGACTAGCGGGGGCACAGATACGCAGTATTTT. Its translation: CASSPGTSGGTDTQYF. The full variable domain, with the rest looked up from reference TRBV7-9 and TRBJ2-3, is DTGVSQNPRHKITKRGQNVTFRCDPISEHNRLYWYRQTLGQGPEFLTYFQNEAQLEKSRLLSDRFSAERPKGSFSTLEIQRTEQGDSAMYLCASSPGTSGGTDTQYFGPGTRLTVL.

Here the CDR3 DNA reads TGTGCCAGCAGCTTGGAAGCAGGTCCTTATACGCAGTATTTT. It yields the protein CASSLEAGPYTQYF. V usage is TRBV5-4 and J usage is TRBJ2-3; D not resolved. CDR3 size: 14 residues. Looked up from germline, CDR1 is SGHNT and CDR2 is YYREEE (reference sequence). V was trimmed by 0 bases and J by 7 bases, leaving 12 bases between them. The entire variable domain, with the rest obtained from reference TRBV5-4 and TRBJ2-3, is as follows: ETGVTQSPTHLIKTRGQQVTLRCSSQSGHNTVSWYQQALGQGPQFIFQYYREEENGRGNFPPRFSGLQFPNYSSELNVNALELDDSALYLCASSLEAGPYTQYFGPGTRLTVL.

This clone has just a few counts. As DNA, the CDR3 is TGTGCCAGCAGCCTCAGACAGGCCACAGATACGCAGTATTTT. Its protein product is CASSLRQATDTQYF. The V and J genes are TRBV2 and TRBJ2-3, with D perhaps matching TRBD1 (6 bases). The V gene lost 6 bases and the J gene lost 2 bases, with 12 bases spanning the gap. The CDR3 has 14 amino acids. Germline V CDR1 and CDR2: SNHLY, FYNNEI.